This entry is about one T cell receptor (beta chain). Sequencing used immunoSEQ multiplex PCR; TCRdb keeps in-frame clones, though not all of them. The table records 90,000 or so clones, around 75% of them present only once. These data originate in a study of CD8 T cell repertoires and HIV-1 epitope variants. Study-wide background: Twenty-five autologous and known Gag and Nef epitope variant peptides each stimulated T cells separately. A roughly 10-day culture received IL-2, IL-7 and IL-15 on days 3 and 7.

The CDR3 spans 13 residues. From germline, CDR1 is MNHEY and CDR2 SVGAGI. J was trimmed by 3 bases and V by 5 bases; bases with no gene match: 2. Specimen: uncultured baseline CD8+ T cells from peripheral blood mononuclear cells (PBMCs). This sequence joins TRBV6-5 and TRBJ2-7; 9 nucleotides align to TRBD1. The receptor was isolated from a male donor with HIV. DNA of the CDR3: TGTGCCAGCAGTCCGACAGGGGGCTACGAGCAGTACTTC. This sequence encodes CASSPTGGYEQYF.